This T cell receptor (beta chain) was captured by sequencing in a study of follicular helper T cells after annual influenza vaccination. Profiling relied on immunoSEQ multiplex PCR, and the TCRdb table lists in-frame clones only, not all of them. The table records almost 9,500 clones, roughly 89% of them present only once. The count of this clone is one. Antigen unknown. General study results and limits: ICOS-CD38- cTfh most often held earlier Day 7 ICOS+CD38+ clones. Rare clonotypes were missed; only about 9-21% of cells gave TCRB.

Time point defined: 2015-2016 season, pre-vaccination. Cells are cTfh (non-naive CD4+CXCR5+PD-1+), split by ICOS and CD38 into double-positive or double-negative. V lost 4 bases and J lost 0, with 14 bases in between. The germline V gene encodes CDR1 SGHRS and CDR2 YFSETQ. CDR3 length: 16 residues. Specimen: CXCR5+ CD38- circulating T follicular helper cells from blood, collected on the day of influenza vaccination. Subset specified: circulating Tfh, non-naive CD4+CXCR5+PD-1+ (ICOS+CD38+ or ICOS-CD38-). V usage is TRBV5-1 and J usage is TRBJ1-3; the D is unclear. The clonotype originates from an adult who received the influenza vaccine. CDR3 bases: TGCGCCAGCAGCGTAGGGATTCTCGGCTCTGGAAACACCATATATTTT. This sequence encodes CASSVGILGSGNTIYF.